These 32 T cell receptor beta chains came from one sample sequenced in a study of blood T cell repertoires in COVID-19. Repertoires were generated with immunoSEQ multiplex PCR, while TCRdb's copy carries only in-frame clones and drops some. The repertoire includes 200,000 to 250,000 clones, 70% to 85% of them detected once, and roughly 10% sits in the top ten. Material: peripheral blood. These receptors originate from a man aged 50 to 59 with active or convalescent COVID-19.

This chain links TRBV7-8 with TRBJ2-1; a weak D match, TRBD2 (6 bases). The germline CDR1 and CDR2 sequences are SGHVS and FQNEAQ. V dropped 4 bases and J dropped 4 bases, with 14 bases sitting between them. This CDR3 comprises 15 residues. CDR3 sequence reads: CASSWTINLYNEQFF. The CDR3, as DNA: TGTGCCAGCAGCTGGACTATTAATCTTTACAATGAGCAGTTCTTC.

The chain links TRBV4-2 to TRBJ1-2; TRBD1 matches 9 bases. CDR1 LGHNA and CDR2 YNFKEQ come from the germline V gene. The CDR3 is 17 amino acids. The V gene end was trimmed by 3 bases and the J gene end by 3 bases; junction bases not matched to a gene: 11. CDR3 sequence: CASSHEGTGGADYGYTF. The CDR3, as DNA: TGTGCCAGCAGCCACGAAGGAACAGGGGGCGCGGACTATGGCTACACCTTC.

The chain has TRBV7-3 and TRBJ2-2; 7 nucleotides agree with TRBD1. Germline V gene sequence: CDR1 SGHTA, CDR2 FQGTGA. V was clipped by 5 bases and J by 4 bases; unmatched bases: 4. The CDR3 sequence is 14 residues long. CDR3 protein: CASSPGQTTGELFF. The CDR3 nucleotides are TGTGCCAGCAGCCCGGGACAGACCACCGGGGAGCTGTTTTTT.

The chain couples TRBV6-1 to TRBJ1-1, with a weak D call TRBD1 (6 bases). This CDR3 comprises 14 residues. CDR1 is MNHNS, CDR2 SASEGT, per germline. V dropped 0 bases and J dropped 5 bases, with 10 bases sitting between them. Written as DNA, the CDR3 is TGTGCCAGCAGTGAAGCGAGCAGGGGAACTGAAGCTTTCTTT. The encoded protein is CASSEASRGTEAFF.

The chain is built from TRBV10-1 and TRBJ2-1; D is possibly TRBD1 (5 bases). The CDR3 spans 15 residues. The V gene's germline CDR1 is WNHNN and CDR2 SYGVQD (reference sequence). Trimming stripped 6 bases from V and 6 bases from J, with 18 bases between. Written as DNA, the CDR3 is TGCGCCAGCAGGCTTGGCAGGGCGGCCCCCAATGAGCAGTTCTTC. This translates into CASRLGRAAPNEQFF.

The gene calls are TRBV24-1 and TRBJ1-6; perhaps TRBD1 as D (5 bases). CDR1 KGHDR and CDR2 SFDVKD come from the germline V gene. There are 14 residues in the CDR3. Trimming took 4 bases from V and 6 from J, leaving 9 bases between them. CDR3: CATSEGGSNSPLHF. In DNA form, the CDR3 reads TGTGCCACCAGTGAGGGGGGTAGTAATTCACCCCTCCACTTT.

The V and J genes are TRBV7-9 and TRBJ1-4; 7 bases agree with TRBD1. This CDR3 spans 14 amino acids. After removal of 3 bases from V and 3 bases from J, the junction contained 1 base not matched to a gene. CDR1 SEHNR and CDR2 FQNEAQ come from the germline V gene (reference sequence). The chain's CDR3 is CASSLDRPNEKLFF. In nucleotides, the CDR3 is TGTGCCAGCAGCTTGGACAGGCCTAATGAAAAACTGTTTTTT.

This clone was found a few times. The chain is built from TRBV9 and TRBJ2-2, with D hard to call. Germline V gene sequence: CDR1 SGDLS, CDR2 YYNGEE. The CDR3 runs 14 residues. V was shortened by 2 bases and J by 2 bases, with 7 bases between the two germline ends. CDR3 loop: CASSVSYNTGELFF. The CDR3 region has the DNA TGTGCCAGCAGCGTCTCCTATAACACCGGGGAGCTGTTTTTT.

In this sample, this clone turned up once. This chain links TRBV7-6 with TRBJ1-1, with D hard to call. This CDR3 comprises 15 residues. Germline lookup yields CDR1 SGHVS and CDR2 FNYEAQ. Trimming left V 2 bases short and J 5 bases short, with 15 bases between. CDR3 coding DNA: TGTGCCAGCAGCTTACGGATGGAGGGCCTTACTGAAGCTTTCTTT. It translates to CASSLRMEGLTEAFF. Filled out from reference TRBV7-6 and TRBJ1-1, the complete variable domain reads GAGVSQSPRYKVTKRGQDVALRCDPISGHVSLYWYRQALGQGPEFLTYFNYEAQQDKSGLPNDRFSAERPEGSISTLTIQRTEQRDSAMYRCASSLRMEGLTEAFFGQGTRLTVV.

The CDR3 DNA is TGTGCCAGTAGTATGGACAGGGAGGCCGGGGAGCTGTTTTTT. Its protein product is CASSMDREAGELFF. J is TRBJ2-2 and V is TRBV19; 8 bases map to TRBD1. Germline CDR1 reads LNHDA; CDR2 reads SQIVND (reference sequence). This CDR3 has 14 amino acids. Trimming cost V 3 bases and J 6 bases; bases outside gene matches: 3.

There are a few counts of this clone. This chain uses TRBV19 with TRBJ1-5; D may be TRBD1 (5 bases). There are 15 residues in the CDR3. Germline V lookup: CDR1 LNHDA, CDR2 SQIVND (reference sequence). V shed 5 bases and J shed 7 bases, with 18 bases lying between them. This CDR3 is CASSGQGGSFQPQHF. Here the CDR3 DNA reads TGTGCCAGTAGTGGGCAGGGCGGTAGTTTCCAGCCCCAGCATTTT. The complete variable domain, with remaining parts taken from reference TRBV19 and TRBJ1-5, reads DGGITQSPKYLFRKEGQNVTLSCEQNLNHDAMYWYRQDPGQGLRLIYYSQIVNDFQKGDIAEGYSVSREKKESFPLTVTSAQKNPTAFYLCASSGQGGSFQPQHFGDGTRLSIL.

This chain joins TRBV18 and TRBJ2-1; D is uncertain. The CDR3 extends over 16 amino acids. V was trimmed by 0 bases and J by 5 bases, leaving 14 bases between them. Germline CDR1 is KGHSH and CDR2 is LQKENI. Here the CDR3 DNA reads TGTGCCAGCTCACCACCAACCATGAACTATAACAATGAGCAGTTCTTC. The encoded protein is CASSPPTMNYNNEQFF. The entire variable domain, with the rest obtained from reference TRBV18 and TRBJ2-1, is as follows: NAGVMQNPRHLVRRRGQEARLRCSPMKGHSHVYWYRQLPEEGLKFMVYLQKENIIDESGMPKERFSAEFPKEGPSILRIQQVVRGDSAAYFCASSPPTMNYNNEQFFGPGTRLTVL.

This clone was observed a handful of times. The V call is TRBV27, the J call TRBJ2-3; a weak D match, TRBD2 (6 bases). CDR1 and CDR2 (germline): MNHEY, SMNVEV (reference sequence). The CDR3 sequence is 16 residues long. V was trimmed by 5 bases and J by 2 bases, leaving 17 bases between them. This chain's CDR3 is CASSPLGAGSTDTQYF. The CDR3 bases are TGTGCCAGCAGTCCCCTAGGAGCGGGCTCCACAGATACGCAGTATTTT.

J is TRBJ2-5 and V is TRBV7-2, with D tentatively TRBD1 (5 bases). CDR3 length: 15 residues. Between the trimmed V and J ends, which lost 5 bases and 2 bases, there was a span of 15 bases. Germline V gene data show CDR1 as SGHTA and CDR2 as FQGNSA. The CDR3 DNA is TGTGCCAGCAGCCCCCGTGATGGGGCTCAAGAGACCCAGTACTTC. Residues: CASSPRDGAQETQYF.

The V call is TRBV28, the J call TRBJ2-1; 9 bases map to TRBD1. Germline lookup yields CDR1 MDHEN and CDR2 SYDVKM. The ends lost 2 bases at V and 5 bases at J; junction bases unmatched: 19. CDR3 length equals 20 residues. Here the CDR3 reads CASSLIVLPTGGAMNNEQFF. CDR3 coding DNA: TGTGCCAGCAGTTTAATAGTTCTCCCTACAGGGGGCGCAATGAACAATGAGCAGTTCTTC.

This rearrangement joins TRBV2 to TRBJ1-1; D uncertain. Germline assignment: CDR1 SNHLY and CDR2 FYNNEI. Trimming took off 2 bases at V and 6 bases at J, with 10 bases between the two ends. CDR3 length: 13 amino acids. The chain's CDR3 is CASSENQVPEAFF. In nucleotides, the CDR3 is TGTGCCAGCAGTGAAAATCAGGTACCTGAAGCTTTCTTT.

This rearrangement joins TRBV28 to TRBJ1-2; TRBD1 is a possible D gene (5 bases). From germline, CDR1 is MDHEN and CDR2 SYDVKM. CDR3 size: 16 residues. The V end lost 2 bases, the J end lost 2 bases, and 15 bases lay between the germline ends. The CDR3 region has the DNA TGTGCCAGCAGTTTACCCCTGGCGGGGGGAAACTATGGCTACACCTTC. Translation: CASSLPLAGGNYGYTF.

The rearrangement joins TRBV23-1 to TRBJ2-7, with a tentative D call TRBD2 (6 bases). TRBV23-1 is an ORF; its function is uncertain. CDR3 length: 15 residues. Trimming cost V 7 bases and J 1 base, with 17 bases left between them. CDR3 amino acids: CASNRRETMSYEQYF. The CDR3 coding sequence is TGCGCCAGCAATCGGAGGGAGACAATGTCCTACGAGCAGTACTTC.

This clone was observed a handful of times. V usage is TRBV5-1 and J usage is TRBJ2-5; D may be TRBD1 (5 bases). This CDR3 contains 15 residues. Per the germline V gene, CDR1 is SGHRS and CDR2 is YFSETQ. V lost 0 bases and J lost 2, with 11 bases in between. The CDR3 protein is CASSLVGLSQETQYF. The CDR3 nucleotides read TGCGCCAGCAGCTTGGTGGGGCTATCACAAGAGACCCAGTACTTC.

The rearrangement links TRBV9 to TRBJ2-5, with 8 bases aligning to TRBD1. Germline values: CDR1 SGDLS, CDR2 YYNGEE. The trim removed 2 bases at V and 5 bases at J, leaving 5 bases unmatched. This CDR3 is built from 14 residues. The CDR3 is CASSVGQAEETQYF. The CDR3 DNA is TGTGCCAGCAGCGTGGGACAGGCTGAGGAGACCCAGTACTTC. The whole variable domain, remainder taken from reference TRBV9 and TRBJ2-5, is DSGVTQTPKHLITATGQRVTLRCSPRSGDLSVYWYQQSLDQGLQFLIQYYNGEERAKGNILERFSAQQFPDLHSELNLSSLELGDSALYFCASSVGQAEETQYFGPGTRLLVL.

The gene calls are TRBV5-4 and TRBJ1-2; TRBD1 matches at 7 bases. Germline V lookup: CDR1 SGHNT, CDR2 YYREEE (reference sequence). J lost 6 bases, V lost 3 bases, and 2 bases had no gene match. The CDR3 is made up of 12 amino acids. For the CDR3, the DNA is TGTGCCAGCAGCTCCAGGGGGGATGGCTACACCTTC. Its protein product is CASSSRGDGYTF.

Here the CDR3 reads CATSRDTAGWETQYF. The CDR3 DNA follows: TGTGCCACCAGCAGAGATACTGCAGGCTGGGAGACCCAGTACTTC. V gene TRBV15 combines with J gene TRBJ2-5; D is unresolved. Germline CDR1 reads LNHNV; CDR2 reads YYDKDF (reference sequence). This CDR3 contains 15 residues. Trimming removed 0 bases from V and 5 bases from J, with 13 bases in between.

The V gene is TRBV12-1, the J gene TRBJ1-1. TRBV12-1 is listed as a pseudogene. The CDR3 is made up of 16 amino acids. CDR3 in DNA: TGTGCCAGCAGCTTTCGGGGGGCCGGGCGTGGTAATGAAGCTTTCTTT. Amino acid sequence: CASSFRGAGRGNEAFF.

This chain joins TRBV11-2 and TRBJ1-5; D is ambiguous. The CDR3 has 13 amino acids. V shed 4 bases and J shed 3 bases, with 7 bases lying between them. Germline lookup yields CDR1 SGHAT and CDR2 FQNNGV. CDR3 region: CASSSLPNQPQHF. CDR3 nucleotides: TGTGCCAGCAGCTCGCTACCCAATCAGCCCCAGCATTTT.

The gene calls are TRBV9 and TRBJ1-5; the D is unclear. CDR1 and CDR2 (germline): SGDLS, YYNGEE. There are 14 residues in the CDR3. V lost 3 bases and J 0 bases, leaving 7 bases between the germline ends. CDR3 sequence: CASSEEGSNQPQHF. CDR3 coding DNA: TGTGCCAGCAGCGAAGAGGGTAGCAATCAGCCCCAGCATTTT.

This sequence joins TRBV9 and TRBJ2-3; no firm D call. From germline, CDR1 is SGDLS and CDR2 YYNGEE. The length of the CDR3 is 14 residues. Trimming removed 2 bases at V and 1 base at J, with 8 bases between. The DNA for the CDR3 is TGTGCCAGCAGCGTCCAATCCCGCACAGATACGCAGTATTTT. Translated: CASSVQSRTDTQYF. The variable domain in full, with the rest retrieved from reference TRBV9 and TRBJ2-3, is DSGVTQTPKHLITATGQRVTLRCSPRSGDLSVYWYQQSLDQGLQFLIQYYNGEERAKGNILERFSAQQFPDLHSELNLSSLELGDSALYFCASSVQSRTDTQYFGPGTRLTVL.

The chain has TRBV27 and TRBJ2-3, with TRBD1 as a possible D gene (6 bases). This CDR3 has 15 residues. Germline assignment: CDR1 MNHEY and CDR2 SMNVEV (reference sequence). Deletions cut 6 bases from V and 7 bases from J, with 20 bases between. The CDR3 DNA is TGTGCCAGCAGCCCCCTACCCTCGGACAGTAATACGCAGTATTTT. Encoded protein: CASSPLPSDSNTQYF.

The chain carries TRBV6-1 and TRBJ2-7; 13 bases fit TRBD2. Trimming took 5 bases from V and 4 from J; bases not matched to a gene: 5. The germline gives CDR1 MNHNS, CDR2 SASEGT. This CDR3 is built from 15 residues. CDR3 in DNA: TGTGCCAGCAGTTCCACTAGCGGGAGGGAGTACGAGCAGTACTTC. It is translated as CASSSTSGREYEQYF.

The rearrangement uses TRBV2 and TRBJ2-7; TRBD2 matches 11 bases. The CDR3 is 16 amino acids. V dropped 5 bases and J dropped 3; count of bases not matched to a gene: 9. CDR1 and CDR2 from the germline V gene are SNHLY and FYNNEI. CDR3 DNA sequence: TGTGCCAGCAGTCTACAAGGAGGACTAGCGGGCTACGAGCAGTACTTC. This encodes CASSLQGGLAGYEQYF.

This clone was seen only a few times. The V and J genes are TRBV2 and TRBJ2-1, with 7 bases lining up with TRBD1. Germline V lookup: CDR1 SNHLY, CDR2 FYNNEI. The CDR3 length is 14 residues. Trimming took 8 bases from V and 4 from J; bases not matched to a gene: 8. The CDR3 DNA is TGTGCCAGCCTCCAACCGGGACAGTACAATGAGCAGTTCTTC. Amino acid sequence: CASLQPGQYNEQFF.

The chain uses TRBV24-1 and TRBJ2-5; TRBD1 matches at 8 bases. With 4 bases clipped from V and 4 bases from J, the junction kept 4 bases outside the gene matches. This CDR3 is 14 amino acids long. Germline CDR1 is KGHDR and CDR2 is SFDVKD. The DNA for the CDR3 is TGTGCCACCAGTGACTCAGGGGGCATAGAGACCCAGTACTTC. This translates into CATSDSGGIETQYF.

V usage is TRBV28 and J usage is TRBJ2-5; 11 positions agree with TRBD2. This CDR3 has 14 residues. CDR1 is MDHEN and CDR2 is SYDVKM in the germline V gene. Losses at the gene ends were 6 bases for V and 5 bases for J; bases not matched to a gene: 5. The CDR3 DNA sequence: TGTGCCAGCAGGGTAGCGGGAGGGGGGGAGACCCAGTACTTC. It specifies CASRVAGGGETQYF.